This T cell receptor beta chain derives from a study of Ad26.COV2.S vaccination and SARS-CoV-2 variants. A note on this clone: Its antigen is undetermined.

This table comes from immunoSEQ multiplex PCR, and its TCRdb copy is limited to in-frame clones, with some not included. The data show some 180,000 clones, roughly nine tenths seen once. Per the germline V gene, CDR1 is SGHTA and CDR2 is FQGNSA. V was pared by 2 bases and J by 0 bases, with 5 bases between. The CDR3 has 14 amino acids. Whole-study findings and limits: Non-spike TCR breadth did not differ much between vaccine and placebo recipients. Spike-specific TCR breadth was greater after Ad26.COV2.S than placebo. Estimates derived from TCR breadth and depth analyses may have underestimated total T cell responses.

The chain has TRBV7-2 and TRBJ1-5; D gene ambiguous. Here the sequenced sample was peripheral blood, taken after recovery from COVID-19. The TCR was taken from a human donor who had recovered from COVID-19. CDR3 nucleotide sequence: TGTGCCAGCAGCTTATATACTAGCAATCAGCCCCAGCATTTT. Protein product: CASSLYTSNQPQHF.